This TCR beta chain appears in the sequencing data of a study of blood T cell repertoires in COVID-19. Trimming shortened V by 4 bases and J by 0 bases, and 5 bases separated the two germline ends. The CDR3 has 12 amino acids. Looked up from germline, CDR1 is GTSNPN and CDR2 is SVGIG (reference sequence). Method: immunoSEQ multiplex PCR; TCRdb's copy keeps in-frame clones and lacks some. The data show roughly 160,000 clones, around 79% seen once. The sequencing sample was made of PBMCs or T cells enriched from blood (not recorded which). The chain carries TRBV30 and TRBJ2-3, with D uncertain. This TCR came from a man aged 45 to 65 who had recovered from COVID-19. CDR3 protein: CAWTLSTDTQYF. CDR3 DNA: TGTGCCTGGACACTGAGCACAGATACGCAGTATTTT.